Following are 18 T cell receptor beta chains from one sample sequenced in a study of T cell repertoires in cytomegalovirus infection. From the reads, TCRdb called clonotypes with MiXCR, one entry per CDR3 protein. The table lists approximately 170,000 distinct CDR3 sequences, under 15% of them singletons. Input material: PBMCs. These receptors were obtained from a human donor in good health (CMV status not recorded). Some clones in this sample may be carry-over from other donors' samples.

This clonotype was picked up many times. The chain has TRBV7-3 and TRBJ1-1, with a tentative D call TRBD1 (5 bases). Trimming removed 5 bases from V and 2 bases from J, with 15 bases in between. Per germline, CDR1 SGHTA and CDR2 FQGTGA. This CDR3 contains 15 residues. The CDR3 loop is CASSPRDLPNTEAFF. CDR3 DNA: TGTGCCAGCAGCCCACGGGACCTCCCCAACACTGAAGCTTTCTTT.

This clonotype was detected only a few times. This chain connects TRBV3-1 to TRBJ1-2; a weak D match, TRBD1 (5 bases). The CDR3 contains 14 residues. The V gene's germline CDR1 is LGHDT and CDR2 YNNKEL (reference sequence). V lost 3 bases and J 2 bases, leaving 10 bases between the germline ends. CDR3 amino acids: CASSQGRGNYGYTF. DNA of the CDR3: TGTGCCAGCAGCCAGGGACGGGGAAACTATGGCTACACCTTC.

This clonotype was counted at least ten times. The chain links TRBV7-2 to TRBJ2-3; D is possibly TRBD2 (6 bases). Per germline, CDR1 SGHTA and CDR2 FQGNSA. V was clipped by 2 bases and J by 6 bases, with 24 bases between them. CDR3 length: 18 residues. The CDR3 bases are TGTGCCAGCAGCTTACTAGTCTGGAGGGGCGGGATTAAGGATACGCAGTATTTT. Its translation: CASSLLVWRGGIKDTQYF.

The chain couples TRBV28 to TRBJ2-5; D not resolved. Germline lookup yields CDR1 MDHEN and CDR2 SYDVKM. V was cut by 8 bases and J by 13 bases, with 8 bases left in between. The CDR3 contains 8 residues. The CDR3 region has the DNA TGTGCCAGCGGGGAACGGTACTTC. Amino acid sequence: CASGERYF. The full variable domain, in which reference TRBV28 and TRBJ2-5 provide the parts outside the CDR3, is DVKVTQSSRYLVKRTGEKVFLECVQDMDHENMFWYRQDPGLGLRLIYFSYDVKMKEKGDIPEGYSVSREKKERFSLILESASTNQTSMYLCASGERYFGPGTRLLVL.

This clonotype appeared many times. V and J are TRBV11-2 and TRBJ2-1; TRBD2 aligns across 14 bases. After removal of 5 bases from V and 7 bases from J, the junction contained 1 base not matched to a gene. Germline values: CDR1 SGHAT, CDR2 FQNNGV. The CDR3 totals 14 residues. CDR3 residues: CASSGTSGGNEQFF. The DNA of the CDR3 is TGTGCCAGCAGCGGGACTAGCGGGGGAAATGAGCAGTTCTTC.

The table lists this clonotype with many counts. DNA of the CDR3: TGTGCCAGCAGCCCTCAAAGGAGCCCCTACGAGCAGTACTTC. Protein: CASSPQRSPYEQYF. This chain links TRBV7-6 with TRBJ2-7; no definite D call. The CDR3 spans 14 residues. Between the trimmed V and J ends, which lost 5 bases and 2 bases, there was a span of 13 bases. CDR1 and CDR2 from the germline V gene are SGHVS and FNYEAQ.

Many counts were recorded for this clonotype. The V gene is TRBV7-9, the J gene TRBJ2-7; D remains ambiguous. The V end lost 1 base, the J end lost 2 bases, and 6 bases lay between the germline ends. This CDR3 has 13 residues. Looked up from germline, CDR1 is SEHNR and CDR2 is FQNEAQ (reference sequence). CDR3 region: CASSLGIPYEQYF. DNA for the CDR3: TGTGCCAGCAGCTTAGGGATTCCCTACGAGCAGTACTTC.

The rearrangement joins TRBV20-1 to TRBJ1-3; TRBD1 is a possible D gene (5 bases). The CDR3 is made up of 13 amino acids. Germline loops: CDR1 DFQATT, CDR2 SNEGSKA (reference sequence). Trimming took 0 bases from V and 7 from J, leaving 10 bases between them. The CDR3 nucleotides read TGCAGTGCTAGAGAAGGGGCAAGGAACACCATATATTTT. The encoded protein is CSAREGARNTIYF.

The CDR3 DNA reads TGCAGTGCCGGGGGTGACAGGGGGCATGGTGGCTACACCTTC. This sequence encodes CSAGGDRGHGGYTF. The rearrangement joins TRBV20-1 to TRBJ1-2, with TRBD1 matching 10 bases. The germline CDR1 and CDR2 sequences are DFQATT and SNEGSKA (reference sequence). The CDR3 length is 14 residues. V was pared by 6 bases and J by 7 bases, with 11 bases of the junction left unmatched.

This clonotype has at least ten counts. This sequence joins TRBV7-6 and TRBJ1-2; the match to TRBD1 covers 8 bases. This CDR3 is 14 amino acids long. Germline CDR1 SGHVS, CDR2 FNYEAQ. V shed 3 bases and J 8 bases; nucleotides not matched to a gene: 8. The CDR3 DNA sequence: TGTGCCAGCAGCTTCCCGGGACAGGTGGGCGGCTACACCTTC. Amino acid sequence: CASSFPGQVGGYTF.

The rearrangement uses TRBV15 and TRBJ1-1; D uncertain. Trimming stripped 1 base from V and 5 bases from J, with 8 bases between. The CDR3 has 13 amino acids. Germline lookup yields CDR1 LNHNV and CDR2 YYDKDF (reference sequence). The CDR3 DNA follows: TGTGCCACCAGCAGAGCAGGTCATACTGAAGCTTTCTTT. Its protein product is CATSRAGHTEAFF.

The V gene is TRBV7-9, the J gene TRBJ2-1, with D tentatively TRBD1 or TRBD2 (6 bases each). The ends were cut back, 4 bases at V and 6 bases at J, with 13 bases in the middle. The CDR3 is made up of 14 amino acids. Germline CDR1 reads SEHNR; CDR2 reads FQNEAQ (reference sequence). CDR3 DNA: TGTGCCAGCAGCTGGGGGGCAACCTCCAATGAGCAGTTCTTC. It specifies CASSWGATSNEQFF.

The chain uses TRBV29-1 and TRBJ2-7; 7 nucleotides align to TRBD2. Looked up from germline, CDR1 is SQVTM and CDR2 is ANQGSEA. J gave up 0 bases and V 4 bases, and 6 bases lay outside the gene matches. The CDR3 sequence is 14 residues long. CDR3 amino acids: CSVGRGTGSYEQYF. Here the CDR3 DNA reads TGCAGCGTTGGGCGGGGGACCGGCTCCTACGAGCAGTACTTC.

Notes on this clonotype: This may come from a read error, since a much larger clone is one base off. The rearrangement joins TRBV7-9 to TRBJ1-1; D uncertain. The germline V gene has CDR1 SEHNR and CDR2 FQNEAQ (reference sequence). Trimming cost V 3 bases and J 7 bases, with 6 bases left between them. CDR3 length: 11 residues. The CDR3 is CASSFGVEAFF. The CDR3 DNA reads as TGTGCCAGCAGCTTCGGGGTTGAAGCTTTCTTT. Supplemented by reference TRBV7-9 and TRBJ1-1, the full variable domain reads DTGVSQNPRHKITKRGQNVTFRCDPISEHNRLYWYRQTLGQGPEFLTYFQNEAQLEKSRLLSDRFSAERPKGSFSTLEIQRTEQGDSAMYLCASSFGVEAFFGQGTRLTVV.

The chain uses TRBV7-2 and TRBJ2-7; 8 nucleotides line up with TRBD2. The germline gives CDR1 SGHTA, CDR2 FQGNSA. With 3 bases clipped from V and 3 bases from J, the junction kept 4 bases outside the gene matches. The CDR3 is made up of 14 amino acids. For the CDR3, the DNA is TGTGCCAGCAGCTTTGGCGGGAGGATCTACGAGCAGTACTTC. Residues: CASSFGGRIYEQYF.

The CDR3 nucleotides are TGTGCCACCCCGACTAGCGGGAGAGGAAATGAGCAGTTCTTC. Translation gives CATPTSGRGNEQFF. The rearrangement joins TRBV28 to TRBJ2-1, with 12 bases lining up with TRBD2. V was pared by 10 bases and J by 7 bases, with 8 bases of the junction left unmatched. From germline, CDR1 is MDHEN and CDR2 SYDVKM. This CDR3 is built from 14 residues.

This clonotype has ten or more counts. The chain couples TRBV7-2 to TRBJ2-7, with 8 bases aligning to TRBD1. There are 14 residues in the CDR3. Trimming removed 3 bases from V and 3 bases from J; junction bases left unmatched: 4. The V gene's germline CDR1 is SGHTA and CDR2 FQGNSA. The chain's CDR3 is CASSFGQGSYEQYF. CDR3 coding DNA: TGTGCCAGCAGCTTCGGACAGGGTAGCTACGAGCAGTACTTC.

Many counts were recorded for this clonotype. CDR3: CASSLFASGQETQYF. CDR3 coding DNA: TGTGCCAGCAGCCTCTTTGCCAGCGGCCAAGAGACCCAGTACTTC. The genes are TRBV11-2 and TRBJ2-5; D may be TRBD2 (5 bases). Trimming shortened V by 5 bases and J by 1 base, and 14 bases separated the two germline ends. This CDR3 spans 15 amino acids. In germline, CDR1 is SGHAT, CDR2 FQNNGV. The variable domain in full, completed from reference TRBV11-2 and TRBJ2-5, reads EAGVAQSPRYKIIEKRQSVAFWCNPISGHATLYWYQQILGQGPKLLIQFQNNGVVDDSQLPKDRFSAERLKGVDSTLKIQPAKLEDSAVYLCASSLFASGQETQYFGPGTRLLVL.